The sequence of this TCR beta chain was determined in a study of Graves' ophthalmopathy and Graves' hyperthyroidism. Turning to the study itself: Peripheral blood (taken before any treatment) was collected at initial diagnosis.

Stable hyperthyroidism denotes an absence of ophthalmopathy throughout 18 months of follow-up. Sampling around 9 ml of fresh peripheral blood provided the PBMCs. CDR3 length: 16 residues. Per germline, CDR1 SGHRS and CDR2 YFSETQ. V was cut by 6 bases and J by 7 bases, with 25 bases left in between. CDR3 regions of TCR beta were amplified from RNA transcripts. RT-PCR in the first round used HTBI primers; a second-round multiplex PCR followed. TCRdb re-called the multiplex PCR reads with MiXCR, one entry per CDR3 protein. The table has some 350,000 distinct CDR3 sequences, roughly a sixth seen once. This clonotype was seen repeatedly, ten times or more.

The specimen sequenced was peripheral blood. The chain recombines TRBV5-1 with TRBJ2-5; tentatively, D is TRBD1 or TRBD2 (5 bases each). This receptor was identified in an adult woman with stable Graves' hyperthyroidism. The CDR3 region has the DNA TGCGCCAGCACCGATCCTCGGGGCGGACCGGATGCGACCCAGTACTTC. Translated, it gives CASTDPRGGPDATQYF.